This T cell receptor (beta chain) was sequenced in a study of cytotoxic CD8 clonotypes in ibrutinib-treated CLL (dated by TCRdb to about 2021). Background for the entire study: The cohort had eleven to twelve relapsed/refractory and some 15 treatment-naive patients; some 17 were IGHV unmutated. Patients were still on ibrutinib when every remission and progressive disease sample was collected. Longitudinal samples were available for 26 of the 86 trial participants. The response samples were drawn at a median of roughly twelve months into treatment, with a range of about 6 to 36 months. Partial responses were observed in about 25 patients and complete responses in 2; after a median follow-up of around 64 months, remission was maintained in roughly 15 patients and progression was observed in approximately 12. Cryopreserved peripheral blood mononuclear cells were collected at three points: before therapy, at response, and at either sustained remission or disease progression. An average of 255,043 productive templates and 94,082 productive rearrangements was obtained per sample.

Reading from cysteine to phenylalanine, the CDR3 counts 17 amino acids. Of the read, only the CDR3 DNA is kept; its 51 bases are in frame from base 1. Via the germline V gene, CDR1 is MGHRA and CDR2 YSYEKL. V is cut back by 0 bases and J by 2 bases, with 10 bases in the junction unmatched. The goal of deep resolution MiSeq sequencing was a depth between 1 in 1 million and 1 in 200,000 T cells, and coverage averaged 10x per clonotype. TCR beta libraries were generated with the immunoSEQ hsTCRB Kit. The authors processed their data as follows. ImmunoSEQ Data Assistant and ImmunoSEQ Analyzer were used for data analysis, and V, D and J genes were assigned according to IMGT definitions. Clonality, with values ranging from 0 to 1, was calculated as one minus the normalized Shannon entropy of productive rearrangement frequencies. Only overrepresented clonotypes making up at least 0.05% of each patient's repertoire were included in the public clonotype analysis. Repertoires from about a dozen age-matched healthy donors in immuneACCESS were used as clonality controls. TCRdb stores this immuneACCESS table with in-frame sequences only. Part of the clones is absent; in the studies checked, under half of the shortfall reflects unresolved V genes, and no reason is known for the rest. V and J calls and clone size come straight from that table; D and trimming were deduced from the DNA. For this sample there are almost 250,000 clones; 70% appear just once. The biggest ten clones account for 15% of the sample.

Here is what the overall study found, with its caveats: Public clonotypes were rare and either shrank or stayed stable during treatment, and the rise in clonality at ibrutinib response reflected expansion of private clonotypes. An increase in clonality was observed at ibrutinib response, with clonality remaining stable during sustained remission and falling back toward baseline at progression. Sustained-remission and progressing patients did not have matched sampling times, and lymph node repertoires were not examined. Baseline clonality exceeded that of age-matched healthy donors and correlated strongly with circulating CD8+ T-cell counts.

Regarding this clone: Its antigen is unknown. No quality values exist for individual bases; no much larger clone is one base distant.

The sample's time point label is to be understood as: less than 30 months on ibrutinib. For TCR beta library preparation, roughly 2 micrograms of genomic DNA were extracted from the cryopreserved PBMCs. Longitudinal blood samples from CLL patients receiving ibrutinib monotherapy were subjected to high-throughput TCR beta sequencing. The patients were enrolled in a single-center, open-label phase 2 trial of ibrutinib monotherapy. The sequence links TRBV4-1 to TRBJ2-7, with 7 middle bases fitting TRBD1. The receptor's source is a human donor with chronic lymphocytic leukemia. Sequenced material: PBMCs, taken after 24 months of ibrutinib treatment. The nucleotide sequence is TGCGCCAGCAGCCAAGAGAAGACAGGGCGGTGGACCTACGAGCAGTACTTC. Translated, this gives CASSQEKTGRWTYEQYF.